This entry lists 18 T cell receptor beta chains sequenced from one sample in a study of T cell clonality in common variable immunodeficiency. Which antigens these TCRs recognize remains unknown. Some clones are missing from TCRdb's copy, which holds only in-frame ones; the method was immunoSEQ multiplex PCR. There are about 17,000 clones in the sample, none observed a single time. Study-wide results and caveats: Fewer deletions and N-nucleotide insertions were reportedly seen in common variable immunodeficiency TCR beta sequences.

Material: peripheral blood mononuclear cells. The source of these receptors is a human donor with common variable immunodeficiency.

Regarding this clone: The read stops 3 residues short of the end of the CDR3; the missing end is completed from the germline J gene. V usage is TRBV11-3 and J usage is TRBJ2-3, with TRBD2 matching 7 bases. V gave up 1 base and J gave up 3 bases; unmatched junction bases: 1. The CDR3 has 14 residues. CDR1 SGHNT and CDR2 YENEEA come from the germline V gene. The part of the CDR3 DNA that was read is TGTGCCAGCAGCTTAGGCGGGAGTACAGATACG. It is translated as CASSLGGSTDT. The complete CDR3 sequence is CASSLGGSTDTQYF.

In regard to this clone: The read ends 3 residues shy of where the CDR3 ends; the end is completed using the germline J gene. The V call is TRBV10-3, the J call TRBJ2-7; TRBD1 is a possible D gene (5 bases). Trimming took off 1 base at V and 3 bases at J, with 10 bases between the two ends. Germline CDR1 and CDR2: ENHRY and SYGVKD. CDR3 length: 14 residues. CDR3 DNA, as far as it was read: TGTGCCATCAGTGAGTACAGGACCCTCTACGAG. It is translated as CAISEYRTLYE. The whole CDR3 protein is CAISEYRTLYEQYF.

For this clone: The read terminates 3 residues before the CDR3 end, so the remaining end is supplied by the germline J gene. The V call is TRBV7-6, the J call TRBJ2-7, with 7 bases identical to TRBD2. The CDR3 runs to 15 residues. J was trimmed by 2 bases and V by 5 bases; bases with no gene match: 9. Germline loops: CDR1 SGHVS, CDR2 FNYEAQ. The CDR3 sequence: CASSPSTSVAYEQYF. The CDR3 DNA, read in part, is TGTGCCAGCAGCCCTTCTACTAGCGTTGCCTACGAG.

This clone has more than one count but fewer than ten. The read terminates 3 residues before the CDR3 end, so the remaining end is supplied by the germline J gene. This sequence joins TRBV18 and TRBJ1-1; TRBD1 aligns across 7 bases. The CDR3 spans 15 residues. CDR1 is KGHSH and CDR2 is LQKENI in the germline V gene. V lost 1 base to trimming and J lost 5 bases; unmatched junction nucleotides: 7. This chain's CDR3 is CASSPLPGGKTEAFF. CDR3 DNA (partial): TGTGCCAGCTCACCACTTCCAGGGGGAAAGACTGAA.

Ten or more counts support this clone. The read ends 3 residues early relative to the CDR3; the germline J gene fills the gap. The gene calls are TRBV7-9 and TRBJ1-4; 12 bases match TRBD1. The CDR3 is made up of 15 amino acids. The J segment lost 6 bases and the V segment lost 5 bases, leaving 4 bases of the junction unmatched. The germline gives CDR1 SEHNR, CDR2 FQNEAQ (reference sequence). CDR3 bases read: TGTGCCAGCAGCCCGGGACAGGGGGCTTATGAAAAA. Its protein is CASSPGQGAYEK. The full CDR3 protein reads CASSPGQGAYEKLFF.

This clone was seen many times. Read sequence stops 3 residues before the CDR3 end, and the germline J gene provides the missing end. The chain combines TRBV7-9 with TRBJ2-1; 11 positions match TRBD1. The CDR3 is made up of 15 amino acids. Germline assignment: CDR1 SEHNR and CDR2 FQNEAQ (reference sequence). Losses at the gene ends were 5 bases for V and 6 bases for J; bases not matched to a gene: 6. CDR3 amino acids: CASSPSGTGGNEQFF. CDR3 DNA (partial): TGTGCCAGCAGCCCCTCCGGGACAGGGGGCAATGAG.

The table lists this clone with a few counts. Read data end 3 residues before the CDR3 end; the end is taken from the germline J gene. V and J are TRBV29-1 and TRBJ2-5; 10 nucleotides line up with TRBD1. Trimming at V came to 6 bases and at J to 4 bases, leaving 8 bases not matched to a gene. This CDR3 has 14 amino acids. Germline-derived CDR1 and CDR2 are SQVTM and ANQGSEA. The sequenced CDR3 bases are TGCAGCGTCGTCCGACAGGGGGCGGGAGAGACC. Its translation: CSVVRQGAGET. The full CDR3 protein is CSVVRQGAGETQYF.

This clone was counted a few times. The read ends 3 residues before the CDR3 terminus; that terminus is restored from the germline J gene. This chain links TRBV5-4 with TRBJ2-5, with TRBD2 matching 9 bases. The germline CDR1 and CDR2 sequences are SGHNT and YYREEE (reference sequence). V lost 0 bases, J lost 5 bases, and 5 bases stayed unmatched. The CDR3 sequence is 15 residues long. CDR3 amino acids: CASSLGGLAVETQYF. CDR3 DNA (partial): TGTGCCAGCAGCTTGGGGGGACTAGCCGTGGAGACC.

This clone appeared many times. The read finishes 3 residues shy of the CDR3 end, and the germline J gene is used to complete it. This chain links TRBV7-2 with TRBJ2-2; D gene uncertain. V gave up 5 bases and J gave up 1 base, with 8 bases separating them. The CDR3 extends over 14 amino acids. Germline V lookup: CDR1 SGHTA, CDR2 FQGNSA. The CDR3 DNA, read in part, is TGTGCCAGCAGCCCTACGGTGAACACCGGGGAG. It codes for CASSPTVNTGE. The entire CDR3 reads CASSPTVNTGELFF.

This clone was seen more than once but under ten times. The CDR3 is cut off 3 residues early in the read; its end comes from the germline J gene. The chain has TRBV19 and TRBJ1-2; 7 bases agree with TRBD1. The germline CDR1 and CDR2 sequences are LNHDA and SQIVND (reference sequence). The CDR3 has 15 amino acids. The ends lost 4 bases at V and 4 bases at J; junction bases unmatched: 9. The sequenced CDR3 bases are TGTGCCAGTAGTACCAGGACAGGCCCGAGCTATGGC. Translating it yields CASSTRTGPSYG. The entire CDR3 reads CASSTRTGPSYGYTF.

The table lists this clone with many counts. With the read ending 3 residues before the CDR3 end, the germline J gene is used to fill in that end. The chain carries TRBV7-2 and TRBJ2-1; 7 bases line up with TRBD2. The CDR3 contains 15 residues. Trimming removed 5 bases from V and 9 bases from J; junction bases left unmatched: 13. The V gene's germline CDR1 is SGHTA and CDR2 FQGNSA. The CDR3 loop reads CASSLGLGRGGEQFF. CDR3 DNA, as far as it was read: TGTGCCAGCAGCCTCGGACTAGGGCGGGGTGGTGAG.

About this clone: The read terminates 3 residues before the CDR3 end, so the remaining end is supplied by the germline J gene. The chain has TRBV2 and TRBJ2-5, with 9 bases matching TRBD1. V lost 6 bases and J lost 1; bases outside the gene matches: 12. The CDR3 has 17 residues. CDR1 and CDR2 (germline): SNHLY, FYNNEI. The CDR3 protein is CASSLDRGNQLQETQYF. Partial CDR3 DNA: TGTGCCAGCAGCCTGGACAGGGGCAACCAACTCCAAGAGACC. Together with reference TRBV2 and TRBJ2-5, the CDR3 gives the full variable domain: EPEVTQTPSHQVTQMGQEVILRCVPISNHLYFYWYRQILGQKVEFLVSFYNNEISEKSEIFDDQFSVERPDGSNFTLKIRSTKLEDSAMYFCASSLDRGNQLQETQYFGPGTRLLVL.

This clone was seen ten or more times. Coverage ceases 3 residues before the CDR3 finishes, and the germline J gene fills in the end. J is TRBJ2-1 and V is TRBV2; D might be TRBD1 (6 bases). With 8 bases removed from V and 4 bases from J, the gap between germline ends came to 9 bases. The CDR3 loop spans 12 amino acids. Germline V lookup: CDR1 SNHLY, CDR2 FYNNEI. The CDR3 loop reads CASRTAYNEQFF. The covered CDR3 bases are TGTGCCAGCCGGACAGCGTACAATGAG.

The CDR3 protein is CASSYSRVWYGYTF. The sequenced part of the CDR3 DNA is TGTGCCAGCAGTTACTCAAGGGTTTGGTATGGC. This chain links TRBV6-2 or TRBV6-3 with TRBJ1-2; D ambiguous. The read terminates 3 residues before the CDR3 end, so the remaining end is supplied by the germline J gene. The CDR3 is 14 residues long. Trimming removed 0 bases from V and 5 bases from J, with 10 bases in between. Germline V gives CDR1 MNHEY, CDR2 SVGEGT.

This clone was detected many times. The read gets to within 3 residues of the CDR3 end, and the germline J gene fills in the rest. V is TRBV10-3 and J is TRBJ2-3, with D uncertain. The CDR3 has 14 residues. V was trimmed by 7 bases and J by 2 bases, leaving 13 bases between them. Germline CDR1 reads ENHRY; CDR2 reads SYGVKD. Partial CDR3 DNA: TGTGCCATCAAGGGCCAAGTCTACACAGATACG. Amino acid sequence: CAIKGQVYTDT. The whole CDR3 sequence reads CAIKGQVYTDTQYF.

This clone was recorded many times. Read sequence stops 3 residues before the CDR3 end, and the germline J gene provides the missing end. The chain couples TRBV7-9 to TRBJ2-7; TRBD1 matches at 11 bases. V shed 5 bases and J 0 bases; nucleotides not matched to a gene: 0. The CDR3 has 14 amino acids. The germline gives CDR1 SEHNR, CDR2 FQNEAQ (reference sequence). Partial CDR3 DNA: TGTGCCAGCAGCGGACAGGGGGCCTCCTACGAG. Translation: CASSGQGASYE. The full CDR3 protein is CASSGQGASYEQYF.

This clone was seen only a few times. The CDR3 end is not reached by the read, which stops 3 residues before it; the germline J gene fills it in. The chain uses TRBV19 and TRBJ1-5, with 7 bases identical to TRBD1. The germline CDR1 and CDR2 sequences are LNHDA and SQIVND (reference sequence). The CDR3 totals 15 residues. The junction had 5 bases not matched to a gene; V was cut back by 1 base and J by 5 bases. The covered CDR3 bases are TGTGCCAGTAGTATAGGAGGGGGCGTCGATCAGCCC. Amino acids: CASSIGGGVDQP. The full-length CDR3 reads as CASSIGGGVDQPQHF.

The table lists this clone with a few counts. The CDR3 is cut off 3 residues early in the read; its end comes from the germline J gene. The chain has TRBV6-2 or TRBV6-3 and TRBJ2-7; tentatively, D is TRBD1 (6 bases). This CDR3 region has 15 residues. Germline CDR1 is MNHEY and CDR2 is SVGEGT. The V end was cut by 6 bases, the J end by 0 bases, with 15 bases between. The DNA read from the CDR3 is TGTGCCAGCAGACCTCCGGGACAATCCTCCTACGAG. Its translation: CASRPPGQSSYE. The whole CDR3 reads CASRPPGQSSYEQYF.